This record covers a single T cell receptor beta chain. The antigen remains undetermined. The method was immunoSEQ multiplex PCR; TCRdb's version includes in-frame clones alone and lacks a portion of them. This sample has 210,000 or so clones, with about 94% found just once. The data derive from a study of T cell responses to AZD1222 COVID-19 vaccine. Study-level findings and limits: Spike-specific TCR breadth and depth rose after two AZD1222 doses.

This receptor was identified in an adult who received the MenACWY meningococcal vaccine as a control. The specimen comprised peripheral blood, sampled 28 days after the second dose of the MenACWY control vaccine.

CDR3 amino acids: CASSWTSGSTDTQYF. In DNA, the CDR3 is TGTGCCAGCAGCTGGACTAGCGGGAGCACAGATACGCAGTATTTT. The chain links TRBV5-6 to TRBJ2-3, with 11 bases matching TRBD2. The CDR3 sequence is 15 residues long. Germline assignment: CDR1 SGHDT and CDR2 YYEEEE. The V segment lost 3 bases and the J segment 0 bases; nucleotides outside the gene matches: 0.